Only a few counts were recorded for the clone carrying this TCR beta chain. Its antigen is unknown. The data belong to a study of cytomegalovirus exposure and HLA in healthy donors. Regarding the study as a whole: TCR beta sequences reportedly predicted most subjects' HLA-A and HLA-B alleles accurately. An analysis that came later showed most CMV-associated TCR beta chains appearing HLA-restricted.

Regarding donors, all were healthy bone marrow donors. Germline V gene sequence: CDR1 SNHLY, CDR2 FYNNEI. V lost 7 bases to trimming and J lost 4 bases, with 11 bases between them. This CDR3 comprises 14 residues. This PCR relied on a set of 60 Vbeta primers and 13 Jbeta primers. Repertoires were generated with immunoSEQ multiplex PCR, while TCRdb's copy carries only in-frame clones and drops some. The table lists 100,000 to 120,000 clones, over 60% of them singletons. The rearrangement uses TRBV2 and TRBJ1-6; D is possibly TRBD1 (5 bases). This clonotype originated in a man aged 18 to 30 in good health and CMV-seropositive. The sample was PBMCs. The CDR3 bases are TGTGCCAGCACCTCACGGGGGTATAATTCACCCCTCCACTTT. Its protein product is CASTSRGYNSPLHF. Together with reference TRBV2 and TRBJ1-6, the CDR3 gives the full variable domain: EPEVTQTPSHQVTQMGQEVILRCVPISNHLYFYWYRQILGQKVEFLVSFYNNEISEKSEIFDDQFSVERPDGSNFTLKIRSTKLEDSAMYFCASTSRGYNSPLHFGNGTRLTVT.